This is a list of T cell receptor beta chains from one sample in a study of patients and donors after allogeneic stem cell transplantation. A single record per CDR3 protein comes from TCRdb applying MiXCR to the RT-PCR reads. Counted here are approximately 250,000 distinct CDR3 sequences, roughly an eighth occurring once; the ten biggest clones make up around 10%. Sequenced sample: blood, either unsorted or a sorted T cell fraction (not recorded which). The receptors here all came from a human donor who was either an allogeneic HSCT recipient or a stem cell or donor lymphocyte infusion donor (not recorded which). It is not recorded whose cells these are; they may come from a transplant donor. The CDR3 runs from the conserved cysteine through the conserved F or W. For some rows the clone size is stated as once, few or many, or as a class when expanded; others skip it.

j_gene | v_gene | len | abundance | CDR3aa
TRBJ2-2 | TRBV20-1 | 15 | few | CSASTHNKNTGELFF
TRBJ2-7 | TRBV12-1 | 12 | NA | CASLSRKDEQYF
TRBJ2-7 | TRBV3-1 | 11 | NA | CASRSGGTQYF
TRBJ2-5 | TRBV7-2 | 15 | NA | CASSTTTGVRETQYF
TRBJ2-5 | TRBV20-1 | 14 | few | CSARRQGLGETQYF
TRBJ1-5 | TRBV5-1 | 14 | many | CASSLESSNQPQHF
TRBJ2-7 | TRBV5-1 | 14 | few | CASRPGNGNYEQYF
TRBJ2-1 | TRBV11-3 | 15 | NA | CASSPLRRGRGEQFF
TRBJ1-1 | TRBV4-3 | 16 | few | CASSQEGPGVNTEAFF
TRBJ2-6 | TRBV5-6 | 15 | many | CASRLQGIGANVLTF
TRBJ2-7 | TRBV20-1 | 19 | NA | CSARGPGASGGPYSYEQYF
TRBJ2-7 | TRBV3-1 | 12 | once | CASSQDEGALYF
TRBJ2-1 | TRBV5-1 | 11 | few | CASRLEDEQFF
TRBJ2-1 | TRBV20-1 | 12 | NA | CSVTGLYNEQFF
TRBJ2-7 | TRBV9 | 15 | few | CASSAGLGDSYEQYF
TRBJ2-1 | TRBV20-1 | 15 | NA | CSAREAGLAVNEQFF
TRBJ1-5 | TRBV19 | 15 | few | CASSMDDGSNQPQHF
TRBJ2-2 | TRBV20-1 | 15 | NA | CSAWTSGGVTGELFF
TRBJ1-6 | TRBV7-2 | 12 | many | CASSLALTPLHF
TRBJ2-2 | TRBV4-3 | 15 | many | CASSQEWTGIGELFF
TRBJ1-6 | TRBV20-1 | 13 | NA | CSASSGHNSPLHF
TRBJ2-7 | TRBV10-3 | 12 | NA | CAIRGRSEEQYF
TRBJ1-1 | TRBV19 | 14 | NA | CASSQGGQPGVAFF
TRBJ2-1 | TRBV7-2 | 13 | NA | CASSTGGYNEQFF
TRBJ2-3 | TRBV6-1 | 15 | NA | CASLVVSPSTDTQYF
TRBJ2-1 | TRBV14 | 13 | NA | CASSQTMGTKQFF
TRBJ1-1 | TRBV7-3 | 13 | few | CASSQGPNTEAFF
TRBJ1-6 | TRBV12-3/TRBV12-4 | 14 | few | CASSLGAGGSPLHF
TRBJ1-6 | TRBV7-9 | 13 | few | CASSLAGYSPLHF
TRBJ1-2 | TRBV28 | 14 | NA | CASTLVGQGYGYTF
TRBJ2-5 | TRBV20-1 | 14 | few | CSASSGTSPETQYF
TRBJ2-2 | TRBV24-1 | 14 | NA | CATRAGGNTGELFF
TRBJ2-1 | TRBV5-6 | 13 | many | CASSLDRGYEQFF
TRBJ2-7 | TRBV5-5 | 15 | few | CASSSSWGSSYEQYF
TRBJ2-7 | TRBV30 | 17 | NA | CAWRPTGTSGGIYEQYF
TRBJ2-7 | TRBV18 | 16 | NA | CASSPPWGPSSYEQYF
TRBJ1-4 | TRBV3-1 | 14 | NA | CASSPTGYNEKLFF
TRBJ2-7 | TRBV5-6 | 15 | NA | CASSLGDFSSYEQYF
TRBJ2-2 | TRBV13 | 18 | few | CASSFSPGQGWATGELFF
TRBJ2-3 | TRBV20-1 | 12 | few | CSAVPGGDTQYF
TRBJ1-1 | TRBV30 | 15 | NA | CAWSVDLGGGTEAFF
TRBJ2-1 | TRBV23-1 | 18 | NA | CASSQPIGVTRSYNEQFF
TRBJ1-4 | TRBV19 | 14 | few | CASSPQSNRGKLFF
TRBJ1-1 | TRBV15 | 14 | once | CATSRDRGLAEAFF
TRBJ2-3 | TRBV20-1 | 15 | few | CSARGLAGMGDTQYF
TRBJ2-2 | TRBV12-3/TRBV12-4 | 15 | NA | CASTSDRGNTGELFF
TRBJ2-7 | TRBV29-1 | 12 | many | CSAWDGTYEQYF
TRBJ1-2 | TRBV12-3/TRBV12-4 | 14 | many | CASSLSSGAGGYTF
TRBJ2-7 | TRBV5-8 | 13 | NA | CASSLDRPGEQYF